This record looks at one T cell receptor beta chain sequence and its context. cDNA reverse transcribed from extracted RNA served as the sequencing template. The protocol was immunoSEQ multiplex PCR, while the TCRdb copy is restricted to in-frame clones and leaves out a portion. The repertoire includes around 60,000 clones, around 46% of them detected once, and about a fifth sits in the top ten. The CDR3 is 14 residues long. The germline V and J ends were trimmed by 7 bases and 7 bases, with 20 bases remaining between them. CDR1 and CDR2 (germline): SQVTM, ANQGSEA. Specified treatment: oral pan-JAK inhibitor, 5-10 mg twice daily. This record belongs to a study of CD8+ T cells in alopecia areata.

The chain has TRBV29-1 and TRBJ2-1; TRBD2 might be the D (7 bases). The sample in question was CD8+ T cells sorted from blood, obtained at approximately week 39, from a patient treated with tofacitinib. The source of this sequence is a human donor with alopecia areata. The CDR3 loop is CSASIGGAGNEQFF. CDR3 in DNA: TGCAGCGCCTCCATTGGGGGGGCGGGAAATGAGCAGTTCTTC.